Listed here are 2 T cell receptor beta chains from one sample, sequenced in a study of blood T cell repertoires in COVID-19. The data were produced by immunoSEQ multiplex PCR, yet TCRdb's version contains in-frame clones alone and is incomplete. In the table there are around 270,000 clones, over 80% of which are singletons. The material sequenced was peripheral blood. Source of these receptors: a woman aged 40-49 years who had recovered from COVID-19.

This clone has just one count. The J gene is TRBJ2-7, the V gene TRBV11-2; possibly TRBD2 for D (6 bases). Deletions cut 1 base from V and 2 bases from J, with 15 bases between. The CDR3 is made up of 16 amino acids. Germline assignment: CDR1 SGHAT and CDR2 FQNNGV. This CDR3 is CASSLAPRGSTYEQYF. The CDR3 region has the DNA TGTGCCAGCAGCTTAGCCCCTCGGGGGAGCACCTACGAGCAGTACTTC.

The chain links TRBV14 to TRBJ2-7, with D perhaps matching TRBD2 (5 bases). The germline CDR1 and CDR2 sequences are SGHDN and FVKESK. Trimming took 0 bases from V and 7 from J, leaving 10 bases between them. The CDR3 covers 13 residues. DNA of the CDR3: TGTGCCAGCAGCCAAGACTACCGGGGAGAGCAGTACTTC. This gives the protein CASSQDYRGEQYF.